A single sample gave rise to the 32 T cell receptor beta chains below, sequenced in a study of post-analysis software for immune sequencing data. General study results and limits: In patients, TRBV5-6, TRBV5-1 and TRBV20-1 belonged to four or five TRBV segments found more frequently than in controls.

Every TCR beta cDNA library bore unique molecular identifiers. One entry per CDR3 protein results from TCRdb running MiXCR on the PCR reads. The profile shows some 800,000 distinct CDR3 sequences, around 46% of them singletons. For these receptors, no antigen is known. The sample comprised blood. These receptors were taken from a girl under 18 with multiple sclerosis.

J is TRBJ1-2 and V is TRBV29-1; 11 positions agree with TRBD1. Trimming took 4 bases from V and 5 from J; bases not matched to a gene: 9. This CDR3 has 15 residues. Germline loops: CDR1 SQVTM, CDR2 ANQGSEA. CDR3 DNA: TGCAGCGTTGGGGGGACAGGGGGTATCTCTTATGGCTACACCTTC. Translation: CSVGGTGGISYGYTF.

This clonotype showed up just a few times. J is TRBJ2-4 and V is TRBV13; no definite D call. The DNA matches TRBJ2-7 better at its end, which makes the J call doubtful. CDR3 length: 14 amino acids. Germline CDR1 is PRHDT and CDR2 is FYEKMQ (reference sequence). The CDR3 region has the DNA TGTGCCAGCAGCCCCACCTTTGACGGATACGAGCAGTACTTC. It yields the protein CASSPTFDGYEQYF.

This clonotype has only one observation. J is TRBJ2-3 and V is TRBV20-1, with a weak D call TRBD2 (5 bases). CDR1 is DFQATT, CDR2 SNEGSKA, per germline (reference sequence). Trimming cost V 5 bases and J 0 bases, with 18 bases left between them. The CDR3 runs to 16 residues. CDR3 DNA: TGCAGTGCTCAGAGACGAGGGAGCGCTAGCACAGATACGCAGTATTTT. It codes for CSAQRRGSASTDTQYF.

The chain carries TRBV7-2 and TRBJ2-1; possible D gene TRBD1, 6 bases. With 0 bases removed from V and 6 bases from J, the gap between germline ends came to 12 bases. CDR3 length: 15 residues. Germline CDR1 reads SGHTA; CDR2 reads FQGNSA. The CDR3 DNA sequence: TGTGCCAGCAGCTTAGCCGCCCCCAGGGGCAATGAGCAGTTCTTC. This codes for CASSLAAPRGNEQFF.

This clonotype appeared a few times. The V call is TRBV7-8, the J call TRBJ1-2; 8 positions match TRBD1. The CDR3 extends over 13 amino acids. Germline values: CDR1 SGHVS, CDR2 FQNEAQ. V lost 5 bases and J lost 7; bases outside the gene matches: 6. The CDR3 here is CASSPGQAGGYTF. CDR3 DNA sequence: TGTGCCAGCAGCCCGGGACAGGCGGGTGGCTACACCTTC.

This chain joins TRBV12-3 or TRBV12-4 and TRBJ2-1, with D perhaps assigned TRBD1 or TRBD2 (5 bases each). TRBJ2-7 matches the DNA end more closely, so the J call is doubtful. This CDR3 has 14 residues. The DNA for the CDR3 is TGTGCCAGCAGTTTTCGAGGGGAAGGGAATGAGCAGTACTTC. Translating gives CASSFRGEGNEQYF.

The V call is TRBV5-5, the J call TRBJ1-5, with D unresolved. With 3 bases removed from V and 7 bases from J, the gap between germline ends came to 17 bases. The CDR3 spans 15 residues. Germline-derived CDR1 and CDR2 are SGHKS and YYEKEE (reference sequence). In DNA form, the CDR3 reads TGTGCCAGCAGCTCGGGCCTCTCTAAGGTACAGCCCCAGCATTTT. This encodes CASSSGLSKVQPQHF.

Worth noting for this clonotype: A read error may produce the germline difference seen at one junction end. This rearrangement joins TRBV20-1 to TRBJ2-1; 10 bases line up with TRBD2. Per germline, CDR1 DFQATT and CDR2 SNEGSKA (reference sequence). The CDR3 length is 14 residues. The CDR3 coding sequence is TGCAGTCCTAGCGGGAGCGTCTCCTACAATGAGCAGTTCTTC. Encoded protein: CSPSGSVSYNEQFF.

Points on this clonotype: A read error is possible here, since a much larger clone lies one base away. The chain has TRBV6-5 and TRBJ2-5, with D perhaps assigned TRBD1 or TRBD2 (6 bases each). CDR1 and CDR2 (germline): MNHEY, SVGAGI. This CDR3 region has 14 residues. The CDR3 nucleotides read TGTGCCACCAGTTACCGGGGGCGACAAGAGACCCAGTACTTC. The encoded protein is CATSYRGRQETQYF.

Comments on this clonotype: This likely comes from a read error, as the CDR3 has no conserved phenylalanine or tryptophan at its end. This chain connects TRBV7-2 to TRBJ2-5; TRBD1 agrees at 9 bases. Germline V CDR1 and CDR2: SGHTA, FQGNSA. The CDR3 is made up of 13 amino acids. V lost 5 bases to trimming and J lost 4 bases; unmatched junction nucleotides: 2. The CDR3 bases are TGTGCCAGCAGCCACAGGGGGCCAGAGACCCAGTACTGC. Translation gives CASSHRGPETQYC.

This chain connects TRBV7-9 to TRBJ2-7, with 9 bases aligning to TRBD2. V lost 5 bases, J lost 4 bases, and 6 bases stayed unmatched. This CDR3 is 14 amino acids long. Germline V gene lookup returns CDR1 SEHNR and CDR2 FQNEAQ (reference sequence). DNA for the CDR3: TGTGCCAGCAGCCAGGAGACTAGCGGTTACGAGCAGTACTTC. It yields the protein CASSQETSGYEQYF. The full variable domain, completed using reference TRBV7-9 and TRBJ2-7, is DTGVSQNPRHKITKRGQNVTFRCDPISEHNRLYWYRQTLGQGPEFLTYFQNEAQLEKSRLLSDRFSAERPKGSFSTLEIQRTEQGDSAMYLCASSQETSGYEQYFGPGTRLTVT.

V and J are TRBV6-1 and TRBJ2-3, with 10 nucleotides matching TRBD1. This CDR3 has 16 residues. V was clipped by 6 bases and J by 2 bases; unmatched bases: 8. Germline V gene data show CDR1 as MNHNS and CDR2 as SASEGT. The CDR3 coding sequence is TGTGCCAGCAGCGACAGGGGGCTTGCGGACACAGATACGCAGTATTTT. Its translation is CASSDRGLADTDTQYF.

V gene TRBV29-1 combines with J gene TRBJ2-2; 7 bases are a match to TRBD1. The CDR3 loop spans 14 amino acids. The V gene end was trimmed by 3 bases and the J gene end by 4 bases; junction bases not matched to a gene: 5. Per the germline V gene, CDR1 is SQVTM and CDR2 is ANQGSEA. The CDR3, as DNA: TGCAGCGTTGATAGGGGGCCAGGCACCGGGGAGCTGTTTTTT. This translates into CSVDRGPGTGELFF.

This chain connects TRBV7-6 to TRBJ2-1; the match to TRBD1 covers 8 bases. The length of the CDR3 is 16 residues. J gave up 7 bases and V 1 base, and 9 bases lay outside the gene matches. Germline values: CDR1 SGHVS, CDR2 FNYEAQ. The CDR3 bases are TGTGCCAGCAGCTTAGAGGTTACAGGGGGTATGAATGAGCAGTTCTTC. Its protein product is CASSLEVTGGMNEQFF.

The chain recombines TRBV20-1 with TRBJ1-1; 7 bases are shared with TRBD1. Germline trimming cut 0 bases from V and 4 bases from J; bases unmatched to any gene: 5. The CDR3 length is 14 residues. The germline gives CDR1 DFQATT, CDR2 SNEGSKA (reference sequence). The CDR3 sequence is CSAREDRVITEAFF. The CDR3 DNA sequence: TGCAGTGCTAGAGAAGACAGGGTTATCACTGAAGCTTTCTTT.

This chain uses TRBV28 with TRBJ2-1; no firm D call. The CDR3 loop spans 10 amino acids. Germline V gives CDR1 MDHEN, CDR2 SYDVKM. Deletions cut 7 bases from V and 13 bases from J, with 11 bases between. This CDR3 reads CASKRGFQFF. The CDR3 region has the DNA TGTGCCAGCAAGCGAGGTTTCCAGTTCTTC.

This clonotype came up once. V and J are TRBV20-1 and TRBJ1-3; D is unclear. V was clipped by 2 bases and J by 0 bases, with 5 bases between them. This CDR3 has 13 residues. In germline, CDR1 is DFQATT, CDR2 SNEGSKA (reference sequence). CDR3 sequence reads: CSARLGSGNTIYF. The CDR3 nucleotides read TGCAGTGCTAGACTGGGCTCTGGAAACACCATATATTTT.

This clonotype appeared a few times. The gene calls are TRBV9 and TRBJ2-1; 9 bases fit TRBD2. This CDR3 spans 16 amino acids. V trimming: 0 bases; J trimming: 12 bases; junction bases outside the gene matches: 13. In germline, CDR1 is SGDLS, CDR2 YYNGEE. In DNA, the CDR3 is TGTGCCAGCAGCGTAGATCCGGGACTAGCCACCCAAGGGCAGTTCTTC. Translated, it gives CASSVDPGLATQGQFF.

This clonotype was seen only a few times. The chain uses TRBV7-2 and TRBJ2-5; D not certain. This CDR3 has 16 residues. With 1 base removed from V and 5 bases from J, the gap between germline ends came to 17 bases. CDR1 is SGHTA, CDR2 FQGNSA, per germline. The CDR3 reads CASSLEGRLKAETQYF. Here the CDR3 DNA reads TGTGCCAGCAGCTTAGAGGGCAGGCTTAAAGCGGAGACCCAGTACTTC.

V usage is TRBV27 and J usage is TRBJ2-7, with a possible D match to TRBD1 (7 bases). In germline, CDR1 is MNHEY, CDR2 SMNVEV (reference sequence). V lost 8 bases and J 0 bases, leaving 14 bases between the germline ends. The CDR3 runs 14 residues. CDR3 in DNA: TGTGCCAGCGCCGGGGGACAGAGCTCCTACGAGCAGTACTTC. Translated: CASAGGQSSYEQYF.

The rearrangement joins TRBV25-1 to TRBJ2-1; 14 nucleotides match TRBD2. The CDR3 consists of 16 residues. Losses at the gene ends were 4 bases for V and 8 bases for J; bases not matched to a gene: 7. Germline lookup yields CDR1 MGHDK and CDR2 SYGVNS. Written as DNA, the CDR3 is TGTGCCAGCAGTGGTTTCGGGACTAGCGGGAGCTATGAGCAGTTCTTC. Translated, it gives CASSGFGTSGSYEQFF. The full variable domain, its missing parts supplied by reference TRBV25-1 and TRBJ2-1, is EADIYQTPRYLVIGTGKKITLECSQTMGHDKMYWYQQDPGMELHLIHYSYGVNSTEKGDLSSESTVSRIRTEHFPLTLESARPSHTSQYLCASSGFGTSGSYEQFFGPGTRLTVL.

This chain joins TRBV20-1 and TRBJ2-6; TRBD1 agrees at 7 bases. The CDR3 length is 16 residues. J gave up 2 bases and V 3 bases, and 7 bases lay outside the gene matches. Germline lookup yields CDR1 DFQATT and CDR2 SNEGSKA (reference sequence). The CDR3 reads CSASRGGGTGANVLTF. The CDR3 nucleotides are TGCAGTGCTAGTAGAGGGGGCGGAACTGGGGCCAACGTCCTGACTTTC.

In its sample, this clonotype was seen a few times. This chain links TRBV10-3 with TRBJ2-3; D may be TRBD2 (6 bases). Between the trimmed V and J ends, which lost 7 bases and 1 base, there was a span of 9 bases. From germline, CDR1 is ENHRY and CDR2 SYGVKD. The CDR3 runs 13 residues. In nucleotides, the CDR3 is TGTGCCATCACCCCGGGGGGCACAGATACGCAGTATTTT. Amino acid sequence: CAITPGGTDTQYF.

This clonotype was found a few times. V gene TRBV10-3 combines with J gene TRBJ2-1; 10 nucleotides agree with TRBD2. Germline V gene lookup returns CDR1 ENHRY and CDR2 SYGVKD. Trimming removed 3 bases from V and 8 bases from J; junction bases left unmatched: 7. The CDR3 has 15 residues. CDR3: CAISDVSGRNYEQFF. CDR3 bases: TGTGCCATCAGTGATGTTAGCGGGAGGAACTATGAGCAGTTCTTC.

In this sample, this clonotype turned up a few times. The chain is built from TRBV10-3 and TRBJ2-1; TRBD2 agrees at 7 bases. Germline loops: CDR1 ENHRY, CDR2 SYGVKD. CDR3 size: 17 residues. With 3 bases clipped from V and 2 bases from J, the junction kept 10 bases outside the gene matches. The CDR3 DNA reads TGTGCCATCAGTGATCTATCGGCTAGCGGTGCCTACAATGAGCAGTTCTTC. Its protein is CAISDLSASGAYNEQFF.

The rearrangement uses TRBV7-8 and TRBJ2-4, with a tentative D call TRBD1 (5 bases). V lost 1 base and J 6 bases, leaving 13 bases between the germline ends. CDR3 length equals 15 residues. In germline, CDR1 is SGHVS, CDR2 FQNEAQ. CDR3 loop: CASSLVGQGLNIQYF. In DNA, the CDR3 is TGTGCCAGCAGCTTAGTAGGGCAGGGCCTAAACATTCAGTACTTC.

This clonotype was observed a few times. The chain combines TRBV7-8 with TRBJ2-5, with D maybe TRBD2 (5 bases). Per germline, CDR1 SGHVS and CDR2 FQNEAQ. This CDR3 contains 16 residues. Trimming removed 2 bases at V and 2 bases at J, with 15 bases between. CDR3 coding DNA: TGTGCCAGCAGCTTATTCGGTCGACCGGGGCAAGAGACCCAGTACTTC. Translating it yields CASSLFGRPGQETQYF.

The rearrangement joins TRBV7-2 to TRBJ2-3; 13 bases map to TRBD2. The CDR3 extends over 16 amino acids. V shed 5 bases and J 8 bases; nucleotides not matched to a gene: 10. Germline CDR1 and CDR2: SGHTA and FQGNSA. The CDR3 DNA sequence: TGTGCCAGCAGCCCCCGGACTAGCGGGAGTATTGGTACGCAGTATTTT. This translates into CASSPRTSGSIGTQYF.

The chain has TRBV4-3 and TRBJ2-2; D unclear. Germline values: CDR1 LGHNA, CDR2 YSLEER. The V and J ends lost 0 bases and 7 bases respectively, with 6 bases between them. This CDR3 has 13 amino acids. The CDR3 region has the DNA TGCGCCAGCAGCCAAGATCCGTTCGGGGAGCTGTTTTTT. This translates into CASSQDPFGELFF.

The V gene is TRBV24-1, the J gene TRBJ2-3; 8 bases align to TRBD2. Germline assignment: CDR1 KGHDR and CDR2 SFDVKD. The length of the CDR3 is 13 residues. V shed 4 bases and J 11 bases; nucleotides not matched to a gene: 7. Here the CDR3 reads CATSDPGLEGQYF. In DNA, the CDR3 is TGTGCCACCAGTGACCCGGGACTAGAGGGGCAGTATTTT.

The rearrangement joins TRBV7-2 to TRBJ1-2; TRBD1 matches 9 bases. The CDR3 is 15 residues long. Trimming took 4 bases from V and 4 from J; bases not matched to a gene: 7. In germline, CDR1 is SGHTA, CDR2 FQGNSA. CDR3 sequence: CASSSRQGDLYGYTF. The CDR3 region has the DNA TGTGCCAGCAGCTCTCGACAGGGGGATCTCTATGGCTACACCTTC.

This clonotype occurred a few times. CDR3 protein: CSATDRTTQYF. The CDR3 bases are TGCAGTGCCACGGACAGGACTACGCAGTATTTT. The chain links TRBV20-1 to TRBJ2-3; 7 bases line up with TRBD1. Trimming removed 6 bases from V and 8 bases from J; junction bases left unmatched: 5. CDR3 length: 11 amino acids. Germline assignment: CDR1 DFQATT and CDR2 SNEGSKA (reference sequence).